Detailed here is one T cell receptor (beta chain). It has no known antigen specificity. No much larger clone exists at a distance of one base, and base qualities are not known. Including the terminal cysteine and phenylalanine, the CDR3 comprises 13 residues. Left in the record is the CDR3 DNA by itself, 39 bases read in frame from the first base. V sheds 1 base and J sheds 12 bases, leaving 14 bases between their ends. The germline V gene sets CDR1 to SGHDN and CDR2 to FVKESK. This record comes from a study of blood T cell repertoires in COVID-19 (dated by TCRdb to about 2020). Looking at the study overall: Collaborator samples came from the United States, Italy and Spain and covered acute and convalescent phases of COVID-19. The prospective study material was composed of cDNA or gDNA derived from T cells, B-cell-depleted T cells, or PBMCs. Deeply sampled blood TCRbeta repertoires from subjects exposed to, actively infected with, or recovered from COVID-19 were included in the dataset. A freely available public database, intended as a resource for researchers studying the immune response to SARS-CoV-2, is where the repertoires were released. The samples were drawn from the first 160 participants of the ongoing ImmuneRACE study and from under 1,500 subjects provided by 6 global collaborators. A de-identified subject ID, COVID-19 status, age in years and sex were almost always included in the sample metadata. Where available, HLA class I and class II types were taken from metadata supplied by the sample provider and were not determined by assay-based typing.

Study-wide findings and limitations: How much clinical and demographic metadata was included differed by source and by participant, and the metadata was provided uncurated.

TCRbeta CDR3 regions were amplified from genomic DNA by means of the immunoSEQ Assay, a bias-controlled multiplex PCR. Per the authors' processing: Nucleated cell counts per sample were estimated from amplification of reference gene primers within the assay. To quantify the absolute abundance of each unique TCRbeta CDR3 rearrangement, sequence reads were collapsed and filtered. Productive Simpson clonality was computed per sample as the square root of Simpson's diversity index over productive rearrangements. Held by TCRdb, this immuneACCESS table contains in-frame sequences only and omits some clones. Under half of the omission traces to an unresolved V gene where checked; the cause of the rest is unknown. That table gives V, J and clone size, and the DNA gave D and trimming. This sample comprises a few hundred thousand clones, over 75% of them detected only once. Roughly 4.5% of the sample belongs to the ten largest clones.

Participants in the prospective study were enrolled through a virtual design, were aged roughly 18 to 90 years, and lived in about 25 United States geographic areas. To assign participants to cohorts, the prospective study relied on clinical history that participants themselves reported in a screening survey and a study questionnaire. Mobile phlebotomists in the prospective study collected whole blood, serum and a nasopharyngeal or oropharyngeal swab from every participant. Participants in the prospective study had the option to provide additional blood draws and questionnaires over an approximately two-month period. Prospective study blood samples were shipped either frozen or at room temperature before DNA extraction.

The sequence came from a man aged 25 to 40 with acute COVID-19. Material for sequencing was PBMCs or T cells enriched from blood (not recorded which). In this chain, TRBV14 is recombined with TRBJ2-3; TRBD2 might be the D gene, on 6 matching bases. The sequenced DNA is TGTGCCAGCAGCCAAGGAGCCGGGACTCTTCAGTATTTT. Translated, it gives CASSQGAGTLQYF.